This section outlines one T cell receptor (beta chain) sequence together with its context. The CDR3 sequence is 16 residues long. With V trimmed by 8 bases and J by 4 bases, 12 bases remained unmatched. Germline V lookup: CDR1 KGHSH, CDR2 LQKENI. This specimen belongs to a study of blood T cell repertoires in COVID-19. For the study at large: Sites across the United States, Italy and Spain contributed samples from acute and convalescent COVID-19. T cells, B-cell-depleted T cells, or PBMCs provided the cDNA or gDNA that served as material.

In the original analysis: Using reference gene primer amplification, nucleated cell counts were estimated. Clones were sequenced by immunoSEQ multiplex PCR, and TCRdb holds only the in-frame ones, with some missing. The V and J calls and clone size are taken from that table; D and trimming were inferred from the DNA. The sample records approximately 24,000 clones, more than 65% being singletons. Sequencing was performed on peripheral blood. V and J are TRBV18 and TRBJ2-7, with TRBD2 identical over 12 bases. The receptor was derived from a human donor in a cohort sampled during active COVID-19. CDR3 region: CASAIGLAGPPYEQYF. In DNA, the CDR3 is TGTGCCAGCGCAATTGGACTAGCGGGGCCTCCGTACGAGCAGTACTTC.